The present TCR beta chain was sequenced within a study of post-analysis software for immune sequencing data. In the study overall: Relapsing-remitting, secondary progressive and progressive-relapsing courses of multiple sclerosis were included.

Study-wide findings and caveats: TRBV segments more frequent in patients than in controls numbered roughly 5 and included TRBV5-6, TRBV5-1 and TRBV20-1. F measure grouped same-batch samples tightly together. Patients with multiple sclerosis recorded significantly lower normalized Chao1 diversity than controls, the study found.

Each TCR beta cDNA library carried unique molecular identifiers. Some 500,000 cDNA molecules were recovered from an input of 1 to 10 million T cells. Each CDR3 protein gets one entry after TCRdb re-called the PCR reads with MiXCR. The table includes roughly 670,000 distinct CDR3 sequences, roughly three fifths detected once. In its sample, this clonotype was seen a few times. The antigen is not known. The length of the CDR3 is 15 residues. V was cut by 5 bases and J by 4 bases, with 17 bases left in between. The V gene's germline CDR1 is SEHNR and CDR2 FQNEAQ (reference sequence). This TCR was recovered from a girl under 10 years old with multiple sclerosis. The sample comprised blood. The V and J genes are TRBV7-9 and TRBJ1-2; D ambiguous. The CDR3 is CASSTPSPGRYGYTF. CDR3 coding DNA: TGTGCCAGCAGCACCCCGAGTCCAGGACGCTATGGCTACACCTTC.